These 24 T cell receptor beta chains came from one sample sequenced in a study of blood T cell repertoires in COVID-19. The protocol was immunoSEQ multiplex PCR, while the TCRdb copy is restricted to in-frame clones and leaves out a portion. The top ten clones hold approximately 5.1% of a sample with under 150,000 clones, 75% to 90% of them seen once. The sample taken for sequencing was peripheral blood. These receptor sequences come from a woman aged 60-75 years with COVID-19, enrolled during active disease.

The chain has TRBV7-2 and TRBJ1-3; 7 positions match TRBD1. With 6 bases clipped from V and 2 bases from J, the junction kept 10 bases outside the gene matches. This CDR3 region has 16 residues. Germline V CDR1 and CDR2: SGHTA, FQGNSA. In nucleotides, the CDR3 is TGTGCCAGCAGTTTCCTCGACAGGGATCCTGGAAACACCATATATTTT. It encodes CASSFLDRDPGNTIYF.

This chain connects TRBV4-1 to TRBJ2-3, with 8 bases aligning to TRBD2. This CDR3 region has 16 residues. Germline V CDR1 and CDR2: MGHRA, YSYEKL. After removal of 1 base from V and 6 bases from J, the junction contained 9 bases not matched to a gene. The DNA for the CDR3 is TGCGCCAGCAGCCAAGGTTCCCGGCCTAGCGGGGATACGCAGTATTTT. Its translation is CASSQGSRPSGDTQYF.

The V gene is TRBV10-2, the J gene TRBJ1-3, with TRBD1 as a possible D gene (5 bases). CDR3 length: 15 amino acids. V was cut by 5 bases and J by 4 bases, with 15 bases left in between. Germline lookup yields CDR1 WSHSY and CDR2 SAAADI. The CDR3 reads CASSPQRTPGNTIYF. DNA of the CDR3: TGCGCCAGCAGTCCCCAAAGGACACCAGGAAACACCATATATTTT.

V is TRBV29-1 and J is TRBJ2-5, with 8 bases matching TRBD2. From germline, CDR1 is SQVTM and CDR2 ANQGSEA. J was trimmed by 1 base and V by 3 bases; bases with no gene match: 10. The CDR3 loop spans 16 amino acids. The CDR3 DNA sequence: TGCAGCGTTGACCATGGAGAGCGGGGGCCCCAAGAGACCCAGTACTTC. Translation: CSVDHGERGPQETQYF.

This sequence joins TRBV4-2 and TRBJ2-7; 7 positions agree with TRBD2. Germline V gene lookup returns CDR1 LGHNA and CDR2 YNFKEQ. The CDR3 loop spans 15 amino acids. The trim removed 4 bases at V and 7 bases at J, leaving 13 bases unmatched. The CDR3, as DNA: TGTGCCAGCAGCCTGACGTTAGCGGGCTCAGAAGAGCAGTACTTC. This gives the protein CASSLTLAGSEEQYF.

This clone was counted between two and nine times. This chain connects TRBV5-1 to TRBJ2-3, with a tentative D call TRBD1 (5 bases). Germline CDR1 and CDR2: SGHRS and YFSETQ. The CDR3 sequence is 15 residues long. Trimming left V 1 base short and J 0 bases short, with 9 bases between. Written as DNA, the CDR3 is TGCGCCAGCAGCTTGAGACAGACCAGCACAGATACGCAGTATTTT. It specifies CASSLRQTSTDTQYF.

This chain uses TRBV11-2 with TRBJ2-1; tentative D call: TRBD2 (5 bases). This CDR3 spans 11 amino acids. V gave up 5 bases and J gave up 9 bases, with 8 bases separating them. Germline CDR1 SGHAT, CDR2 FQNNGV. CDR3 bases: TGTGCCAGCAGCCCCCGGGGTGAGCAGTTCTTC. It is translated as CASSPRGEQFF.

This chain joins TRBV16 and TRBJ2-3; 7 nucleotides match TRBD2. Looked up from germline, CDR1 is KGHSY and CDR2 is FQNENV. J lost 10 bases, V lost 0 bases, and 10 bases had no gene match. The CDR3 runs 15 residues. CDR3 sequence (DNA): TGTGCCAGCAGCCAATCTAGGGACGGGGGGTCCCCGCAGTATTTT. As protein: CASSQSRDGGSPQYF.

The chain has TRBV19 and TRBJ1-1, with 10 bases lining up with TRBD1. This CDR3 contains 13 residues. V was pared by 8 bases and J by 4 bases, with 4 bases of the junction left unmatched. CDR1 is LNHDA, CDR2 SQIVND, per germline (reference sequence). The CDR3 sequence is CASVDRGLTEAFF. The CDR3 DNA sequence: TGTGCCAGTGTAGACAGGGGGCTCACTGAAGCTTTCTTT.

The chain combines TRBV5-5 with TRBJ1-2; 8 bases fit TRBD1. The CDR3 is 15 amino acids. V gave up 4 bases and J gave up 0 bases; unmatched junction bases: 5. The germline gives CDR1 SGHKS, CDR2 YYEKEE (reference sequence). CDR3 sequence: CASSPGQGSNYGYTF. The CDR3 DNA follows: TGTGCCAGCAGCCCCGGACAGGGTTCTAACTATGGCTACACCTTC.

J is TRBJ2-7 and V is TRBV2, with a tentative D call TRBD1 (6 bases). Deletions cut 5 bases from V and 0 bases from J, with 11 bases between. The CDR3 totals 14 residues. Looked up from germline, CDR1 is SNHLY and CDR2 is FYNNEI. Here the CDR3 DNA reads TGTGCCAGCAGTCAACGGGACACCTCCTACGAGCAGTACTTC. Amino acid sequence: CASSQRDTSYEQYF.

The chain employs TRBV29-1 and TRBJ1-2; D gene unclear. The CDR3 length is 14 residues. The germline V gene has CDR1 SQVTM and CDR2 ANQGSEA. Trimming pared 1 base from V and 4 bases from J, leaving 13 bases between. The CDR3, as DNA: TGCAGCGTTGAAGGATGGGCAGGTTCCTATGGCTACACCTTC. The encoded protein is CSVEGWAGSYGYTF. Full variable domain (missing parts from reference TRBV29-1 and TRBJ1-2): SAVISQKPSRDICQRGTSLTIQCQVDSQVTMMFWYRQQPGQSLTLIATANQGSEATYESGFVIDKFPISRPNLTFSTLTVSNMSPEDSSIYLCSVEGWAGSYGYTFGSGTRLTVV.

V is TRBV27 and J is TRBJ2-7, with D perhaps matching TRBD1 (6 bases). Between the trimmed V and J ends, which lost 4 bases and 5 bases, there was a span of 9 bases. Germline assignment: CDR1 MNHEY and CDR2 SMNVEV (reference sequence). The CDR3 length is 12 residues. The CDR3 sequence: CASSSQGNEQYF. CDR3 bases: TGTGCCAGCAGTTCACAGGGAAACGAGCAGTACTTC.

CDR3 DNA: TGTGCCAGTAGTAGCTCCGGGACAATGAGAAACACCATATATTTT. This encodes CASSSSGTMRNTIYF. V and J are TRBV19 and TRBJ1-3, with D possibly being TRBD1 (6 bases). CDR3 size: 15 residues. Trimming removed 4 bases from V and 5 bases from J, with 15 bases in between. Germline CDR1 LNHDA, CDR2 SQIVND (reference sequence).

This clone was detected a few times. V is TRBV4-1 and J is TRBJ1-3, with TRBD1 matching over 7 bases. The junction had 6 bases not matched to a gene; V was cut back by 0 bases and J by 1 base. CDR1 is MGHRA and CDR2 is YSYEKL in the germline V gene. This CDR3 spans 17 amino acids. In DNA form, the CDR3 reads TGCGCCAGCAGCCAAGAAGGGGGCAGGGAGTCTGGAAACACCATATATTTT. Protein product: CASSQEGGRESGNTIYF.

The chain carries TRBV7-8 and TRBJ2-1; 9 nucleotides agree with TRBD1. This CDR3 spans 15 amino acids. CDR1 is SGHVS and CDR2 is FQNEAQ in the germline V gene. The V and J ends lost 5 bases and 5 bases, in that order; junction bases with no gene match: 7. CDR3 region: CASSPSRDRDNEQFF. CDR3 nucleotides: TGTGCCAGCAGCCCGTCCCGGGACAGGGACAATGAGCAGTTCTTC.

This clone was counted only a few times. This chain connects TRBV6-5 to TRBJ1-2; no clear D. Trimming cost V 8 bases and J 6 bases, with 22 bases left between them. CDR3 length equals 15 residues. CDR1 and CDR2 from the germline V gene are MNHEY and SVGAGI. This CDR3 is CASQKSPGGLHGYTF. Written as DNA, the CDR3 is TGTGCCAGCCAGAAATCCCCAGGAGGGTTGCATGGCTACACCTTC.

CDR3 DNA sequence: TGTGCCAGCAGTGATCAGACAGGGATTAGGGAAAAACTGTTTTTT. It codes for CASSDQTGIREKLFF. V and J are TRBV25-1 and TRBJ1-4; 7 positions agree with TRBD1. CDR1 and CDR2 (germline): MGHDK, SYGVNS. Trimming removed 3 bases from V and 8 bases from J; junction bases left unmatched: 9. This CDR3 spans 15 amino acids.

V usage is TRBV14 and J usage is TRBJ1-4, with D possibly being TRBD1 (5 bases). V lost 4 bases, J lost 7 bases, and 10 bases lay in between. The CDR3 contains 13 residues. Germline CDR1 is SGHDN and CDR2 is FVKESK. CDR3 bases: TGTGCCAGCAGCCCCCACGGGGGTGAAAAACTGTTTTTT. The encoded protein is CASSPHGGEKLFF.

Concerning this clone itself: The same CDR3 can be traced to other DNA sequences in this sample. This sequence joins TRBV6-5 and TRBJ1-1; TRBD1 is a possible D gene (5 bases). CDR3 length: 13 amino acids. Trimming shortened V by 7 bases and J by 4 bases, and 13 bases separated the two germline ends. Germline V gene data show CDR1 as MNHEY and CDR2 as SVGAGI. The CDR3 sequence: CASKRGEGTEAFF. DNA for the CDR3: TGTGCCAGCAAGCGGGGCGAAGGCACTGAAGCTTTCTTT.

The J gene is TRBJ2-1, the V gene TRBV4-3; D may be TRBD2 (6 bases). There are 15 residues in the CDR3. With 2 bases removed from V and 3 bases from J, the gap between germline ends came to 11 bases. The germline CDR1 and CDR2 sequences are LGHNA and YSLEER. The CDR3 DNA is TGCGCCAGCAGCCAACCCGGGACTGGCTACAATGAGCAGTTCTTC. The encoded protein is CASSQPGTGYNEQFF.

The chain links TRBV29-1 to TRBJ1-2; TRBD1 matches 7 bases. Germline loops: CDR1 SQVTM, CDR2 ANQGSEA. V lost 3 bases, J lost 3 bases, and 10 bases stayed unmatched. There are 15 residues in the CDR3. CDR3 loop: CSVDRLRGRDYGYTF. As DNA, the CDR3 is TGCAGCGTTGATCGGTTGAGGGGGCGCGACTATGGCTACACCTTC.

This chain joins TRBV29-1 and TRBJ1-4, with D tentatively TRBD1 (5 bases). CDR1 SQVTM and CDR2 ANQGSEA come from the germline V gene. V was cut by 4 bases and J by 8 bases, with 5 bases left in between. This CDR3 region has 10 residues. This CDR3 is CSVGTEKLFF. In DNA, the CDR3 is TGCAGCGTTGGGACAGAAAAACTGTTTTTT.

This rearrangement joins TRBV10-3 to TRBJ1-2; 10 nucleotides line up with TRBD1. With 4 bases clipped from V and 6 bases from J, the junction kept 2 bases outside the gene matches. CDR1 and CDR2 (germline): ENHRY, SYGVKD. The CDR3 covers 13 residues. For the CDR3, the DNA is TGTGCCATCAGTGCCGGGACAGGGGATGGCTACACCTTC. It codes for CAISAGTGDGYTF.